These 14 T cell receptor beta chains came from one sample sequenced in a study of blood T cell repertoires in COVID-19. Some clones are missing from TCRdb's copy, which holds only in-frame ones; the method was immunoSEQ multiplex PCR. The repertoire includes about 200,000 clones, 85% to 90% of them detected once, and 5% to 6.5% sits in the top ten. Sequencing was carried out using peripheral blood. Receptors originate from an older man with acute or convalescent COVID-19.

This rearrangement joins TRBV18 to TRBJ1-3; the match to TRBD1 covers 9 bases. Trimming at V came to 2 bases and at J to 4 bases, leaving 3 bases not matched to a gene. The CDR3 is made up of 15 amino acids. The germline V gene has CDR1 KGHSH and CDR2 LQKENI. CDR3 sequence (DNA): TGTGCCAGCTCACCAAACAGGGGGCTCGGAAACACCATATATTTT. Translating gives CASSPNRGLGNTIYF.

This chain links TRBV7-9 with TRBJ2-3; D possibly corresponds to TRBD1 (6 bases). Germline V gives CDR1 SEHNR, CDR2 FQNEAQ (reference sequence). Trimming cost V 3 bases and J 4 bases, with 14 bases left between them. The CDR3 has 15 amino acids. CDR3 sequence: CASSFGGGVSDTQYF. In DNA form, the CDR3 reads TGTGCCAGCAGCTTTGGTGGGGGCGTATCAGATACGCAGTATTTT.

V gene TRBV5-1 combines with J gene TRBJ2-7; 8 bases align to TRBD2. J lost 4 bases, V lost 5 bases, and 11 bases had no gene match. The CDR3 is made up of 15 amino acids. Per the germline V gene, CDR1 is SGHRS and CDR2 is YFSETQ. The chain's CDR3 is CASSWRAGASYEQYF. CDR3 DNA: TGCGCCAGCAGTTGGCGAGCGGGAGCCTCGTACGAGCAGTACTTC.

The genes are TRBV30 and TRBJ1-3; D is ambiguous. CDR3 length: 12 amino acids. Trimming stripped 3 bases from V and 0 bases from J, with 3 bases between. Germline values: CDR1 GTSNPN, CDR2 SVGIG (reference sequence). The CDR3 coding sequence is TGTGCCTGGAGGGCCTCTGGAAACACCATATATTTT. Translating gives CAWRASGNTIYF.

The rearrangement uses TRBV11-1 and TRBJ2-2; D is ambiguous. This CDR3 spans 14 amino acids. V was trimmed by 0 bases and J by 5 bases, leaving 7 bases between them. Germline loops: CDR1 SGHAT, CDR2 FQDESV (reference sequence). The CDR3 DNA follows: TGTGCCAGCAGCTTAGCGGTAGCAACCGGGGAGCTGTTTTTT. Protein product: CASSLAVATGELFF.

The chain is built from TRBV27 and TRBJ1-6; no clear D gene. The CDR3 sequence is 13 residues long. V lost 4 bases to trimming and J lost 10 bases, with 11 bases between them. CDR1 and CDR2 (germline): MNHEY, SMNVEV (reference sequence). The CDR3 DNA reads TGTGCCAGCAGTTGGCGGGTTGGGTCACCCCTCCACTTT. Protein: CASSWRVGSPLHF.

This clone has just a few counts. This rearrangement joins TRBV11-3 to TRBJ2-5; 8 nucleotides match TRBD2. From germline, CDR1 is SGHNT and CDR2 YENEEA. The CDR3 runs 14 residues. Germline trimming cut 2 bases from V and 4 bases from J; bases unmatched to any gene: 3. The DNA for the CDR3 is TGTGCCAGCAGCTTAAGCGGGGGAGGAGAGACCCAGTACTTC. Residues: CASSLSGGGETQYF.

V gene TRBV6-2 or TRBV6-3 combines with J gene TRBJ2-1; 10 nucleotides agree with TRBD2. The V gene's germline CDR1 is MNHEY and CDR2 SVGEGT. With V trimmed by 0 bases and J by 5 bases, 10 bases remained unmatched. CDR3 size: 18 residues. CDR3 residues: CASSYSIPSGGLDNEQFF. Written as DNA, the CDR3 is TGTGCCAGCAGTTACTCGATCCCTAGCGGGGGATTGGACAATGAGCAGTTCTTC.

The gene calls are TRBV21-1 and TRBJ1-5; TRBD1 is the table's D call, not checked against the DNA. TRBV21-1 is assigned pseudogene status. The CDR3 length is 15 residues. The CDR3 reads CASSARDRVYSSVHF. The CDR3 region has the DNA TGTGCCAGCAGCGCCCGGGACAGGGTTTATTCGTCCGTGCATTTT.

The chain joins TRBV24-1 to TRBJ2-1, with 9 nucleotides matching TRBD2. The germline V gene has CDR1 KGHDR and CDR2 SFDVKD. With V trimmed by 3 bases and J by 8 bases, 10 bases remained unmatched. The length of the CDR3 is 16 residues. The CDR3: CATSDTSSGKGDEQFF. The DNA of the CDR3 is TGTGCCACCAGTGATACTTCTAGCGGGAAAGGCGATGAGCAGTTCTTC.

The chain links TRBV27 to TRBJ1-1; 7 nucleotides line up with TRBD1. This CDR3 is built from 16 residues. Germline loops: CDR1 MNHEY, CDR2 SMNVEV (reference sequence). The junction had 9 bases not matched to a gene; V was cut back by 4 bases and J by 1 base. The CDR3 nucleotides are TGTGCCAGCAGTTCCCTCCCGGCAGGGGGGAACACTGAAGCTTTCTTT. Translation: CASSSLPAGGNTEAFF.

The gene calls are TRBV7-2 and TRBJ1-1, with D possibly matching TRBD1 (6 bases). There are 12 residues in the CDR3. CDR1 and CDR2 from the germline V gene are SGHTA and FQGNSA. V shed 10 bases and J shed 0 bases, with 9 bases lying between them. The CDR3 DNA follows: TGTGCCACGGGACATATGAACACTGAAGCTTTCTTT. Amino acids: CATGHMNTEAFF.

This sequence joins TRBV28 and TRBJ1-5, with D possibly matching TRBD1 (5 bases). V was clipped by 6 bases and J by 0 bases, with 12 bases between them. The CDR3 is made up of 15 amino acids. The germline gives CDR1 MDHEN, CDR2 SYDVKM. The CDR3 is CASRIPQGSNQPQHF. CDR3 nucleotides: TGTGCCAGCAGAATCCCTCAGGGTAGCAATCAGCCCCAGCATTTT.

This chain's CDR3 is CASSLGLNTGELFF. Written as DNA, the CDR3 is TGTGCCAGCAGCTTGGGACTAAACACCGGGGAGCTGTTTTTT. The J gene is TRBJ2-2, the V gene TRBV9; 7 nucleotides line up with TRBD2. CDR1 and CDR2 (germline): SGDLS, YYNGEE. Germline trimming cut 4 bases from V and 2 bases from J; bases unmatched to any gene: 2. The CDR3 spans 14 residues.